In its sample, the clone carrying this T cell receptor beta chain was seen a few times. Its cognate antigen is unknown. Distinct nucleotide sequences in the sample also encode this CDR3. One heparinised draw, averaging roughly 100 mL, was taken per donor. Central memory, naive, regulatory and stem cell-like memory CD4+ cells were sorted by CD45RO/CCR7/CD25/CD127/CD95/CD27. This record belongs to a study of beta chain features in type 1 diabetes. The study, taken as a whole, reports: For Type 1 diabetes patients, all four CD4+ subsets carried TCRB CDR3s that were moderately but significantly shorter.

Since all of the isolated RNA was reverse transcribed, expressed TCRB transcripts were what got sequenced. An average of around 3.9 million reads was obtained for naive, central memory and regulatory T cell samples. The protocol was immunoSEQ multiplex PCR, while the TCRdb copy is restricted to in-frame clones and leaves out a portion. The sample has more than 100,000 clones, 7.5% to 9.5% seen once; the top ten hold around 0.7%. This TCR came from a man aged 25-40 years with type 1 diabetes. The sequenced sample was central memory CD4+ T cells from blood.

The CDR3 coding sequence is TGTGCCAGCAGCCCGGGACTAGCAACAGATACGCAGTATTTT. Translating it yields CASSPGLATDTQYF. The chain links TRBV7-3 to TRBJ2-3; 9 nucleotides match TRBD2. The V segment lost 5 bases and the J segment 3 bases; nucleotides outside the gene matches: 3. Germline V CDR1 and CDR2: SGHTA, FQGTGA. This CDR3 has 14 residues.